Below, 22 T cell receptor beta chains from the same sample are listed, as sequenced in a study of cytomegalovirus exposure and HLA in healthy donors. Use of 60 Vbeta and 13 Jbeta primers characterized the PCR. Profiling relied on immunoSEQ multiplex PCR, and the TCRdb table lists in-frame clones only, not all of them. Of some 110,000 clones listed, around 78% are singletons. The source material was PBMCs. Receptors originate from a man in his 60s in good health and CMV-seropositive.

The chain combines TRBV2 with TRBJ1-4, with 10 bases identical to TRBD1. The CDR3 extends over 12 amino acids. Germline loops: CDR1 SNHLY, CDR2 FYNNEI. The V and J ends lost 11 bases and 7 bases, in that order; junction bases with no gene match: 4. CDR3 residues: CAGRDRGEKLFF. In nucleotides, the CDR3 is TGTGCCGGCCGGGACAGGGGTGAAAAACTGTTTTTT.

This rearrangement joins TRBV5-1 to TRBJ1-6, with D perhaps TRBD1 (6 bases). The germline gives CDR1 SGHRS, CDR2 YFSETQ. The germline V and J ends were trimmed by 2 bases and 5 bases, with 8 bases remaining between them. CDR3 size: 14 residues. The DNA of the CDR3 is TGCGCCAGCAGCTTACAGGGAAATAATTCACCCCTCCACTTT. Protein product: CASSLQGNNSPLHF.

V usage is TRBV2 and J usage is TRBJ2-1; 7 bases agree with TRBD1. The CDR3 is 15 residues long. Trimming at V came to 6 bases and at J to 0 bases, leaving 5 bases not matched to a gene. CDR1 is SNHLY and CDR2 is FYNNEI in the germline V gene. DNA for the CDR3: TGTGCCAGCAGCCAGACAGGGAACTCCTACAATGAGCAGTTCTTC. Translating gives CASSQTGNSYNEQFF.

The CDR3 spells CASTLFGGGPTNTQYF. The CDR3 coding sequence is TGTGCCAGCACTCTCTTCGGGGGGGGCCCGACTAATACGCAGTATTTT. The chain combines TRBV27 with TRBJ2-3, with 8 bases lining up with TRBD2. Per germline, CDR1 MNHEY and CDR2 SMNVEV (reference sequence). The junction had 16 bases not matched to a gene; V was cut back by 7 bases and J by 7 bases. This CDR3 is 16 amino acids long.

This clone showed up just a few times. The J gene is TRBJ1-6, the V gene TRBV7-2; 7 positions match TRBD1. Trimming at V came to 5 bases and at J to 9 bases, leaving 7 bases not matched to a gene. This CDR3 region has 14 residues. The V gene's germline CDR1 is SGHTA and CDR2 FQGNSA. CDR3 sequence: CASSPTGVVSPLHF. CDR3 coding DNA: TGTGCCAGCAGCCCAACAGGGGTCGTTTCACCCCTCCACTTT.

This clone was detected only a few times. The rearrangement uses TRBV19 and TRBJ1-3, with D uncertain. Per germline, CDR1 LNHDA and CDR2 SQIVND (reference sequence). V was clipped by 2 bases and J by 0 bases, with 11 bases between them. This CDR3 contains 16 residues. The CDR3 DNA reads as TGTGCCAGTAGTATATCGGGTTGGAGCTCTGGAAACACCATATATTTT. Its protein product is CASSISGWSSGNTIYF.

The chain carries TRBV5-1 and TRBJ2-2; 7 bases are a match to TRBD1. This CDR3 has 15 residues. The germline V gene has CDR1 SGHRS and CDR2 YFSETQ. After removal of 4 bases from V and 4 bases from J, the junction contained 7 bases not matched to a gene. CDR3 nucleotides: TGCGCCAGCAGCATGAGACAGGGCCGCACCGGGGAGCTGTTTTTT. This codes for CASSMRQGRTGELFF.

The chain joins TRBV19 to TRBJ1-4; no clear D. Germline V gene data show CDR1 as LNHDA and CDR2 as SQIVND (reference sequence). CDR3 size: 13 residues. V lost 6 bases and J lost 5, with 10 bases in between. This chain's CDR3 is CASSPRANEKLFF. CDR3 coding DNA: TGTGCCAGTAGCCCGAGGGCAAATGAAAAACTGTTTTTT.

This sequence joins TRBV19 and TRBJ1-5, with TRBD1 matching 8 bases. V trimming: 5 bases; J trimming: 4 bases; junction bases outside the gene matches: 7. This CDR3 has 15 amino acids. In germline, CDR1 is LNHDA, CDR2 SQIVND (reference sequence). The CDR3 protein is CASSDRDRFNQPQHF. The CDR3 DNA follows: TGTGCCAGTAGTGACCGGGACAGGTTTAATCAGCCCCAGCATTTT.

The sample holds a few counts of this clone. The CDR3 DNA reads as TGTGCCAGCAGCTTGTTGGCTAGCGGGGGGCCGAGCACAGATACGCAGTATTTT. It translates to CASSLLASGGPSTDTQYF. The chain employs TRBV5-6 and TRBJ2-3, with TRBD2 identical over 11 bases. The CDR3 contains 18 residues. J was trimmed by 0 bases and V by 1 base; bases with no gene match: 7. Germline-derived CDR1 and CDR2 are SGHDT and YYEEEE.

The CDR3 here is CASSIGDNRNQPQHF. In DNA, the CDR3 is TGTGCCAGTAGTATAGGGGACAACCGCAATCAGCCCCAGCATTTT. The genes are TRBV19 and TRBJ1-5, with D perhaps matching TRBD1 (6 bases). Trimming pared 1 base from V and 2 bases from J, leaving 9 bases between. This CDR3 comprises 15 residues. Germline V gene data show CDR1 as LNHDA and CDR2 as SQIVND (reference sequence).

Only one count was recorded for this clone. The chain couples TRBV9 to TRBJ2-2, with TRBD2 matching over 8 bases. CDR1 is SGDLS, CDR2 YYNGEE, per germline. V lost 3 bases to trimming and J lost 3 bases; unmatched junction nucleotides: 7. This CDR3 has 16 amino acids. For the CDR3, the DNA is TGTGCCAGCAGCGCCCCCGGGGGGGAGGACACCGGGGAGCTGTTTTTT. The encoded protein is CASSAPGGEDTGELFF.

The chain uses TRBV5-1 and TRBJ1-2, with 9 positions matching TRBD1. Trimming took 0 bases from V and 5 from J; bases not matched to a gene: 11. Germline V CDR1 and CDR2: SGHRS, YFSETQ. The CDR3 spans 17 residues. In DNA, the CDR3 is TGCGCCAGCAGCTTGGTAGAGTATATTGGGACAGGGTATGGCTACACCTTC. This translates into CASSLVEYIGTGYGYTF.

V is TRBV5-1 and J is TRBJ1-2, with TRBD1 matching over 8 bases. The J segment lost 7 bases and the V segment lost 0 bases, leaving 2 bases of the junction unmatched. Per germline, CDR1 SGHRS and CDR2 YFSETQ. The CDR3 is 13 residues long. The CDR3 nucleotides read TGCGCCAGCAGCTTGGAACAGGGGGGTGGCTACACCTTC. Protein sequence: CASSLEQGGGYTF.

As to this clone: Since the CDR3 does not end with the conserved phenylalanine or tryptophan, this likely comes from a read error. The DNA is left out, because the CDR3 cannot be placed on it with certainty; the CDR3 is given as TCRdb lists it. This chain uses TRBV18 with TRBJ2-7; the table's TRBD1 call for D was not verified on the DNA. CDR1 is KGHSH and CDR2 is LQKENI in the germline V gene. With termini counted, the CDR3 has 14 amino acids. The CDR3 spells CASSPGTDEGNQFL.

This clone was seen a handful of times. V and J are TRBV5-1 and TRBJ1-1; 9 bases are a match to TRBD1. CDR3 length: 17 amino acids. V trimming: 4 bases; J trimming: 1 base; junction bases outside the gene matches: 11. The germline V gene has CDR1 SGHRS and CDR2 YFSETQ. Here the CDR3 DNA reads TGCGCCAGCAGCGCCGGGACAGGGTCCAGCGAGAACACTGAAGCTTTCTTT. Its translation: CASSAGTGSSENTEAFF.

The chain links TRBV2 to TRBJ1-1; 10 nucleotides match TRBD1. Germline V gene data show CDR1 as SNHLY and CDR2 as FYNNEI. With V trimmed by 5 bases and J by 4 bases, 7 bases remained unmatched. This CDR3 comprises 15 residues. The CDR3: CASSYDRGRGTEAFF. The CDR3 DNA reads TGTGCCAGCAGTTACGACAGGGGGCGCGGCACTGAAGCTTTCTTT.

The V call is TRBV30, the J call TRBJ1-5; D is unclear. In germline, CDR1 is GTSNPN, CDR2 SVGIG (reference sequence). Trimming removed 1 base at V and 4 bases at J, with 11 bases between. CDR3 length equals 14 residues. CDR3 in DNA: TGTGCCTGGAGTGGGTCGGTTATTAATCAGCCCCAGCATTTT. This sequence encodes CAWSGSVINQPQHF.

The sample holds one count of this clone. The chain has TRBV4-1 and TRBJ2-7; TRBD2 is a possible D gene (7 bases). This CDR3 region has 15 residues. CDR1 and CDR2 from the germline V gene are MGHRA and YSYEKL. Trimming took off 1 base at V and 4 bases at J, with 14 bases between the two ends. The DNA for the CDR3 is TGCGCCAGCAGCCAAGGCGGGGGCCTGGGGTACGAGCAGTACTTC. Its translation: CASSQGGGLGYEQYF.

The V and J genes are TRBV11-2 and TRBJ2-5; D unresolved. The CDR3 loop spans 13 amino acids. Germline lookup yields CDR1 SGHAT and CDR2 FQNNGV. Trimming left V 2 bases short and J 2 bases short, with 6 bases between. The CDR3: CASSLPGQETQYF. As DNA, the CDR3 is TGTGCCAGCAGCTTACCAGGTCAAGAGACCCAGTACTTC.

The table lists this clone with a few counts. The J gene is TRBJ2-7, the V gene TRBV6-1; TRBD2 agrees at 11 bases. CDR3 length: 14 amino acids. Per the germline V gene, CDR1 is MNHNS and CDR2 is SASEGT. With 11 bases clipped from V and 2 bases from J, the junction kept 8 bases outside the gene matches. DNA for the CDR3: TGTGCCGGGTCTCTAGCGGGGGGACCCTACGAGCAGTACTTC. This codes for CAGSLAGGPYEQYF.

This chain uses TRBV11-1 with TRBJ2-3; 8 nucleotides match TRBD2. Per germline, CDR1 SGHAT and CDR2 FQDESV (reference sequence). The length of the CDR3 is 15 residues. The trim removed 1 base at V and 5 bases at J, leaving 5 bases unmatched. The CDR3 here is CASSLGSLAGDTQYF. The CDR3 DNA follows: TGTGCCAGCAGCTTAGGGTCCCTAGCGGGAGATACGCAGTATTTT.